This T cell receptor beta chain was sequenced during a study of post-analysis software for immune sequencing data. Trimming took off 7 bases at V and 0 bases at J, with 12 bases between the two ends. CDR3 length: 14 residues. Looked up from germline, CDR1 is MNHNY and CDR2 is SVGAGI (reference sequence). Study findings and constraints: Five or six TRBV segments were more frequent in patients than controls; TRBV5-6, TRBV5-1 and TRBV20-1 belonged to this group. Same-batch samples co-clustered strongly by F measure.

Prepared libraries of TCR beta cDNA carried unique molecular identifiers. TCRdb re-called the PCR reads with MiXCR, one entry per CDR3 protein. The table lists 180,000 or so distinct CDR3 sequences, over 25% of them singletons. With respect to this clonotype: Its target is unknown.

The specimen sequenced was blood. This chain joins TRBV6-6 and TRBJ2-5; a weak D match, TRBD2 (6 bases). This clonotype was obtained from a girl aged 2 to 17 with multiple sclerosis. Written as DNA, the CDR3 is TGTGCCAGCACCAGGAGGGCATACCAAGAGACCCAGTACTTC. This translates into CASTRRAYQETQYF.